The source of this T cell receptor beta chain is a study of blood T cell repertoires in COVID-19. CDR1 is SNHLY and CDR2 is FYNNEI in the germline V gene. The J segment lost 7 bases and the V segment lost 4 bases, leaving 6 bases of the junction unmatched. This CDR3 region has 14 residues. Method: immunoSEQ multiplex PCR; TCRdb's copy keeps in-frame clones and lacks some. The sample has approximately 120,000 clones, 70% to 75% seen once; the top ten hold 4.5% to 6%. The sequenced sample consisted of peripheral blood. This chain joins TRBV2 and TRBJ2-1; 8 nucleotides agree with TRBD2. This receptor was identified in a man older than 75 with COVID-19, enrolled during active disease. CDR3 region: CASSAREGKNEQFF. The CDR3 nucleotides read TGTGCCAGCAGTGCCCGGGAGGGCAAAAATGAGCAGTTCTTC.